A selection of T cell receptor beta chains follows, all from one sample in a study of CD8+ T cells in alopecia areata. Measured with immunoSEQ multiplex PCR; TCRdb has only the in-frame clones, and not every one. The table lists about 180,000 clones, 40% to 65% of them singletons. This specimen consisted of CD8+ T cells sorted from blood, obtained at week 52, from a patient treated with tofacitinib. These receptors all come from a human donor with alopecia areata. Both conserved end residues are part of each CDR3. The D gene is left open where the match is weak. Expanded clones get a size class; other rows say once, few or many, or leave the size out.

cdr3_length j_call clone_size d_call v_call cdr3_nt cdr3_aa
13 TRBJ1-5 - TRBD1 TRBV5-1 TGCGCCAGCAGCGCACAGGGGAATCAGCCCCAGCATTTT CASSAQGNQPQHF
16 TRBJ2-5 - TRBD1 TRBV5-6 TGTGCCAGCAGTTTGGGGCGGACAGGGGGCCAAGAGACCCAGTACTTC CASSLGRTGGQETQYF
14 TRBJ2-7 - - TRBV11-2 TGTGCCAGCAGGCGATCTGACCCTCCCTACGAGCAGTACTTC CASRRSDPPYEQYF
13 TRBJ2-3 once - TRBV27 TGTGCCAGCAGTTTACTGGGAACAGATACGCAGTATTTT CASSLLGTDTQYF
15 TRBJ2-7 - TRBD2 TRBV5-1 TGCGCCAGCACCCTCGGAGGGCAGGGACTATACGAGCAGTACTTC CASTLGGQGLYEQYF
15 TRBJ2-7 - TRBD1 TRBV4-1 TGCGCCAGCAGCCTACCGGGACAGGGAATGTACGAGCAGTACTTC CASSLPGQGMYEQYF
14 TRBJ1-6 once TRBD1 TRBV6-5 TGTGCCAGCAGCCCAACAGGGGCGAGTTCACCCCTCCACTTT CASSPTGASSPLHF
17 TRBJ2-5 - TRBD1 TRBV5-6 TGTGCCAGCAGCTACGTTCCGGGACAGGGGGCTTGGGAGACCCAGTACTTC CASSYVPGQGAWETQYF
15 TRBJ1-2 few - TRBV5-5 TGTGCCAGCAGCTTGGGAGACATTGCGAACTATGGCTACACCTTC CASSLGDIANYGYTF
14 TRBJ1-5 - - TRBV6-5 TGTGCCAGCACTGCGATAGGGAACAATCAGCCCCAGCATTTT CASTAIGNNQPQHF
15 TRBJ1-1 - - TRBV14 TGTGCCAGCAGCCCCGCCTGGGGTCGACTGGACCAGGCTTTCTTT CASSPAWGRLDQAFF
14 TRBJ1-4 - - TRBV7-9 TGTGCCAGCAGCTCGACAGCAGATTATGAAAAACTGTTTTTT CASSSTADYEKLFF
15 TRBJ2-2 - - TRBV5-7 TGTGCCAGCAGCTTTTCCCACTCGAACACCGGGGAGCTGTTTTTT CASSFSHSNTGELFF
14 TRBJ2-7 once TRBD1 TRBV7-6 TGTGCCAGCAGCTTCCTTGGACAGGGGGACGAGCAGTACTTC CASSFLGQGDEQYF
15 TRBJ2-2 - TRBD2 TRBV11-2 TGTGCCAGCAGCCCAGCGGGGCCCCAAACCGGGGAGCTGTTTTTT CASSPAGPQTGELFF
15 TRBJ1-1 - - TRBV5-1 TGCGCCAGCAGCGTGCGCCCCGGGTTGAACACTGAAGCTTTCTTT CASSVRPGLNTEAFF
12 TRBJ2-7 few - TRBV6-4 TGTGCCACCCGGACACGATACTACGAGCAGTACTTC CATRTRYYEQYF
13 TRBJ1-2 few - TRBV7-9 TGTGCCAGCAGCTTAGCCCAGGATGGTGGCTACACCTTC CASSLAQDGGYTF
15 TRBJ2-7 few TRBD1 TRBV27 TGTGCCAGCAGTCCTCAGGGGGCGCGAGTTTACGAGCAGTACTTC CASSPQGARVYEQYF
13 TRBJ2-2 - TRBD1 TRBV30 TGTGCCTGCCGGGACAGGAGCCCCAGGGAGCTGTTTTTT CACRDRSPRELFF
11 TRBJ1-2 - - TRBV5-8 TGTGCCAGCAGCCCCGGCCACGGCTACACCTTC CASSPGHGYTF
14 TRBJ2-7 few TRBD1 TRBV30 TGTGCCTGGAGTGTTATGGGACAGGGCATAGAGCAGTACTTC CAWSVMGQGIEQYF
13 TRBJ1-5 - TRBD1 TRBV13 TGTGCCAGCAGCTTGGACAGGGAACAGCCCCAGCATTTT CASSLDREQPQHF
15 TRBJ1-6 - TRBD1 TRBV6-5 TGTGCCAGCAGTCCGGACAGGGCTGGCGGTTCACCCCTCCACTTT CASSPDRAGGSPLHF
14 TRBJ1-1 - - TRBV6-1 TGTGCCAGCAGTACAAAAGCAGGGAACACTGAAGCTTTCTTT CASSTKAGNTEAFF
15 TRBJ2-5 few - TRBV30 TGTGCCTGGACCTTACGGGGGACCCCCTGGGAGACCCAGTACTTC CAWTLRGTPWETQYF
14 TRBJ1-1 - - TRBV7-9 TGTGCCAGCAGCCTCACGGGGGGTCCACTGGGAGCTTTCTTT CASSLTGGPLGAFF
11 TRBJ1-1 - - TRBV7-9 TGTGCCAGCACTAGCGGGACACCAACTTTCTTT CASTSGTPTFF
15 TRBJ1-6 - - TRBV30 TGTGCCTGGAGTGTAGAGACCTTAAGACTCTCACCCCTCCACTTT CAWSVETLRLSPLHF
14 TRBJ1-2 - - TRBV6-5 TGTGCCAGCAGTTACTCTTGGGCGACCTATGGCTACACCTTC CASSYSWATYGYTF
13 TRBJ1-2 - TRBD1 TRBV5-4 TGTGCCAGCAGCCACGACAGGGGTAATGGCTACACCTTC CASSHDRGNGYTF
16 TRBJ2-1 - - TRBV2 TGTGCCAGCAGTACTAGGGACCCGAGCTCCTACAATGAGCAGTTCTTC CASSTRDPSSYNEQFF
16 TRBJ2-2 - TRBD1 TRBV4-2 TGTGCCAGCAGCCAGGACGGACAGGAGAACACCGGGGAGCTGTTTTTT CASSQDGQENTGELFF
14 TRBJ2-7 few TRBD1 TRBV19 TGTGCCAGTAGTCCTCGGACAGGGTGGCACGAGCAGTACTTC CASSPRTGWHEQYF
13 TRBJ1-1 - TRBD1 TRBV4-2 TGTGCCAGCAGCCCCGGGACAGGCCCTGAAGCTTTCTTT CASSPGTGPEAFF
16 TRBJ1-6 few - TRBV6-5 TGTGCCAGCAGTTACTCGGTTGGGGAGGGAGGCTCACCCCTCCACTTT CASSYSVGEGGSPLHF
18 TRBJ2-2 - TRBD2 TRBV4-3 TGCGCCAGCAGCCAATTGACCGGGACTAGCGGGGACACCGGGGAGCTGTTTTTT CASSQLTGTSGDTGELFF
16 TRBJ2-3 few TRBD2 TRBV11-1 TGCGCCAGCAGCCAAGGTAGACTAGCGGGGGGAGATACGCAGTATTTT CASSQGRLAGGDTQYF
14 TRBJ2-7 - TRBD1 TRBV25-1 TGTGCCAGCAATCCCGGGACAGGGGGTAACGAGCAGTACTTC CASNPGTGGNEQYF
14 TRBJ1-2 - TRBD1 TRBV27 TGTGCCAGCAGGCCCGGGGACAGCGTATATGGCTACACCTTC CASRPGDSVYGYTF
13 TRBJ2-7 few - TRBV30 TGTGCCTGGGGTCGGGGTAACTCCTACGAGCAGTACTTC CAWGRGNSYEQYF
14 TRBJ2-5 - - TRBV9 TGTGCCAGCAGCGTAGGGGTAATGGGAGAGACCCAGTACTTC CASSVGVMGETQYF
13 TRBJ2-7 few - TRBV29-1 TGCAGCGTTGATTACCAGGGGAGCTACGAGCAGTACTTC CSVDYQGSYEQYF
15 TRBJ1-5 few TRBD1 TRBV11-2 TGTGCCAGCAGCTTGACAGGGGACAGCAATCAGCCCCAGCATTTT CASSLTGDSNQPQHF